The TCR beta chain under discussion was sequenced for a study of T cell responses to AZD1222 COVID-19 vaccine. This CDR3 comprises 12 residues. V was trimmed by 3 bases and J by 7 bases, leaving 6 bases between them. Data came from immunoSEQ multiplex PCR; TCRdb stores just in-frame clones and leaves some out. The sample lists some 200,000 clones, approximately 90% occurring once. Sample: peripheral blood, taken 28 days after the second dose of the MenACWY control vaccine. The chain uses TRBV12-3 or TRBV12-4 and TRBJ2-2, with no clear D. The sequence was obtained from an adult who received the MenACWY meningococcal vaccine as a control. The chain's CDR3 is CASSFTIGELFF. The CDR3 DNA reads as TGTGCCAGCAGTTTCACCATCGGGGAGCTGTTTTTT.